A selection of T cell receptor beta chains follows, all from one sample in a study of cytotoxic CD8 clonotypes in ibrutinib-treated CLL. Clones were sequenced by immunoSEQ multiplex PCR, and TCRdb holds only the in-frame ones, with some missing. Among approximately 190,000 clones listed, 75% to 80% were seen once. The material sequenced was PBMCs, taken after 12 months of ibrutinib treatment. Every receptor here comes from a human donor with chronic lymphocytic leukemia. Both conserved end residues are part of each CDR3. Fields, in order: D gene, J gene, clone size, V gene, CDR3 DNA, CDR3 protein. The D gene is left open where the match is weak. Rows may omit the clone size; those that give it use once, few, many or a size class.

>.|TRBJ2-3|.|TRBV14
TGTGCCAGCAGCCAAGAAGGCTGGGCGGATACGCAGTATTTT
CASSQEGWADTQYF
>TRBD1|TRBJ1-2|.|TRBV9
TGTGCCAGCAGCGTAATTCCGAACAGGGGCGATGTGAGCTACACCTTC
CASSVIPNRGDVSYTF
>.|TRBJ2-7|.|TRBV27
TGTGCCAGCAGTTTTACCCCGGGGCTCGGATACGAGCAGTACTTC
CASSFTPGLGYEQYF
>TRBD2|TRBJ2-5|.|TRBV10-1
TGCGCCACCTCCCCCGTAGCGGGAGGGGAGACCCAGTACTTC
CATSPVAGGETQYF
>.|TRBJ1-5|.|TRBV30
TGTGCCTGCATTAGCCAGCCCCAGCATTTT
CACISQPQHF
>.|TRBJ1-1|.|TRBV7-6
TGTGCCAGCAGCTTTAGTCCCACTGGAACAGTACCGAACACTGAAGCTTTCTTT
CASSFSPTGTVPNTEAFF
>TRBD2|TRBJ2-7|.|TRBV27
TGTGCCAGCAGTACCAGAGCGGGGCCCCGGGGCGAGCAGTACTTC
CASSTRAGPRGEQYF
>.|TRBJ1-5|few|TRBV7-9
TGTGCCAGCAGCTTATCGGGGGGCGGCAATCAGCCCCAGCATTTT
CASSLSGGGNQPQHF
>TRBD1|TRBJ2-7|.|TRBV5-4
TGTGCCAGCAGCCGGGACAGGTCTCAAGAGCAGTACTTC
CASSRDRSQEQYF
>.|TRBJ2-7|few|TRBV6-1
TGTGCCAGCAGTGAAGGAGGGGGGCGGTACGAGCAGTACTTC
CASSEGGGRYEQYF
>.|TRBJ2-7|.|TRBV15
TGTGCCACCAGCAGAGAACAGGGATCCTACGAGCAGTACTTC
CATSREQGSYEQYF
>.|TRBJ1-2|.|TRBV6-6
TGTGCCAGCAGTCCAGACGAGACGGGAATCTATGGCTACACCTTC
CASSPDETGIYGYTF
>TRBD2|TRBJ2-1|.|TRBV10-1
TGCGCCAGCAGTGATGGTACTTGGACTAGCGGGAGGGGTGAGCAGTTCTTC
CASSDGTWTSGRGEQFF
>.|TRBJ1-2|.|TRBV11-2
TGTGCCAGCAGCTTAGATGGGTATGGCTACACCTTC
CASSLDGYGYTF
>.|TRBJ2-7|.|TRBV28
TGTGCCAGCAGCACCCCCAGCCAGACCGCCTACGAGCAGTACTTC
CASSTPSQTAYEQYF
>.|TRBJ1-1|.|TRBV14
TGTGCCAGCAGCGTTTCCCCGTCGACTGAAGCTTTCTTT
CASSVSPSTEAFF
>.|TRBJ2-3|.|TRBV19
TGTGCCAGTAGTCCCCGAGAGGGACTCACAGATACGCAGTATTTT
CASSPREGLTDTQYF
>TRBD1|TRBJ2-7|.|TRBV5-1
TGCGCCAGCAACCGGGACAGGGGGACCTACGAGCAGTACTTC
CASNRDRGTYEQYF
>TRBD2|TRBJ2-1|.|TRBV5-1
TGCGCCAGCAGCTCCACTAGCGGGGTCTACAATGAGCAGTTCTTC
CASSSTSGVYNEQFF
>TRBD2|TRBJ2-7|.|TRBV28
TGTGCCAGCAGAGTAGCGGGAGGCTATTACGAGCAGTACTTC
CASRVAGGYYEQYF
>.|TRBJ1-3|.|TRBV10-3
TGTGCCATCAACCTGGGGGGCGGAGGAAACACCATATATTTT
CAINLGGGGNTIYF
>TRBD2|TRBJ2-3|.|TRBV7-2
TGTGCCAGCAGGGCCTTTAGCGGGGATACAGATACGCAGTATTTT
CASRAFSGDTDTQYF
>.|TRBJ2-7|once|TRBV7-6
TGTGCCAGCAGCGCCACCACTCAGGGGCTCGGGTACGAGCAGTACTTC
CASSATTQGLGYEQYF
>.|TRBJ1-2|.|TRBV6-4
TGTGCCAGCAGTGACAGGGGGGGTGGCTACACCTTC
CASSDRGGGYTF
>TRBD1|TRBJ1-4|.|TRBV27
TGTGCCAGCAGTTCGACAGGGAGACGAGAAAAACTGTTTTTT
CASSSTGRREKLFF
>.|TRBJ2-3|.|TRBV27
TGTGCCAGCAGTTTCCTAGGGACGATAACAGATACGCAGTATTTT
CASSFLGTITDTQYF
>.|TRBJ2-5|.|TRBV19
TGTGCCAGTAGTATAGGACGGCAAGAGACCCAGTACTTC
CASSIGRQETQYF
>.|TRBJ1-3|.|TRBV4-1
TGCGCCAGCAGCCAAGCCCCGGCCGCATCCTCTGGAAACACCATATATTTT
CASSQAPAASSGNTIYF
>.|TRBJ2-1|few|TRBV4-2
TGTGCCAGCAGCCAAGTGGGCGGCTCCTACAATGAGCAGTTCTTC
CASSQVGGSYNEQFF
>.|TRBJ1-4|.|TRBV11-2
TGTGCCAGCAGCTTAAGCCTTTTGGGTGAAAAACTGTTTTTT
CASSLSLLGEKLFF
>.|TRBJ2-1|.|TRBV19
TGTGCCAGTAGTATAGGGGTACATGAGCAGTTCTTC
CASSIGVHEQFF
>TRBD2|TRBJ2-3|many|TRBV29-1
TGCAGCGTTGACTCTCTACTAGCGGGGGGGTTCACCAGCACAGATACGCAGTATTTT
CSVDSLLAGGFTSTDTQYF
>.|TRBJ2-7|.|TRBV5-1
TGCGCCAGCAGCCCGGTGACTAGCTCCTACGAGCAGTACTTC
CASSPVTSSYEQYF
>.|TRBJ1-4|.|TRBV2
TGTGCCAGCAGCGACCGCAATGAAAAACTGTTTTTT
CASSDRNEKLFF
>.|TRBJ2-4|.|TRBV2
TGTGCCAGCAGTCGGTCCGACATAGCCAAAAACATTCAGTACTTC
CASSRSDIAKNIQYF
>TRBD1|TRBJ2-7|.|TRBV28
TGTGCCATCTTAGGACAGGGCTACGAGCAGTACTTC
CAILGQGYEQYF
>.|TRBJ2-3|few|TRBV6-4
TGTGCCAGCAGTGAAGGGGAAACAGATACGCAGTATTTT
CASSEGETDTQYF
>.|TRBJ2-1|.|TRBV18
TGTGCCAGCTCCCCCTTGGGGGGCGGCGAATCCTACAATGAGCAGTTCTTC
CASSPLGGGESYNEQFF
>.|TRBJ2-1|.|TRBV4-1
TGCGCCAGCAGCCAGGCTTTGATGCAGTTCTTC
CASSQALMQFF
>TRBD1|TRBJ1-2|.|TRBV28
TGTGCCAGCAGCTCCCCCGGGACAGCCTATGGCTACACCTTC
CASSSPGTAYGYTF
>TRBD1|TRBJ2-7|.|TRBV6-6
TGTGCCAGCAGTTACGGGACAGGGAACGACGAGCAGTACTTC
CASSYGTGNDEQYF
>.|TRBJ2-7|.|TRBV5-6
TGTGCCAGCAGCCGCTCTCACCTTAGGGAGCAGTACTTC
CASSRSHLREQYF
>.|TRBJ2-6|.|TRBV28
TGTGCCAGTAATCGCTCTGGGGCCAACGTCCTGACTTTC
CASNRSGANVLTF
>TRBD1|TRBJ2-7|.|TRBV5-5
TGTGCCAGCAGCTTGTCAGGGGGCTTGAGTGAGCAGTACTTC
CASSLSGGLSEQYF
>.|TRBJ2-1|once|TRBV30
TGTGCCTGGAGTAGAGGCCAGTACAATGAGCAGTTCTTC
CAWSRGQYNEQFF
>.|TRBJ2-3|.|TRBV5-4
TGTGCCAGCAGCGGGGGGGGCAGAGGAGATACGCAGTATTTT
CASSGGGRGDTQYF
>.|TRBJ1-3|few|TRBV18
TGTGCCAGCTCACCCAGCGCCGGCTCAGGGACCGACTCCTCTGGAAACACCATATATTTT
CASSPSAGSGTDSSGNTIYF
>.|TRBJ1-1|many|TRBV5-4
TGTGCCAGCAGAAACAGGGAGAACACTGAAGCTTTCTTT
CASRNRENTEAFF